The 14 T cell receptor beta chains in this list originate from one sample, sequenced in a study of blood T cell repertoires in COVID-19 (TCRdb year 2020). Libraries were prepared through the immunoSEQ multiplex PCR assay. TCRdb took over this immuneACCESS table, retaining in-frame rearrangements with V and J assigned. Such tables are incomplete; in checked studies, under half of the missing clones stem from an unresolved V gene, and the remainder is unexplained. The sample profile shows about 240,000 clones; about 79% of them were found once. Roughly 9.6% of the sample rests with the top ten. The sample comprised peripheral blood. These receptors were obtained from a woman over 75 with acute or convalescent COVID-19.

This clone was found once. The sample has other DNA sequences that encode this CDR3 too. The gene calls are TRBV10-3 and TRBJ2-5, with TRBD1 matching 8 bases. CDR1 ENHRY and CDR2 SYGVKD come from the germline V gene. The CDR3 spans 14 residues. With V trimmed by 2 bases and J by 5 bases, 4 bases remained unmatched. The CDR3 region is CAISEGQGGETQYF. The CDR3, as DNA: TGTGCCATCAGTGAGGGACAGGGCGGCGAGACCCAGTACTTC.

The V and J genes are TRBV3-1 (or the pseudogene TRBV3-2) and TRBJ2-5, with D possibly TRBD2 on 5 matching bases. Trimming took 4 bases from V and 7 from J, leaving 16 bases between them. CDR3 size: 14 residues. CDR1 and CDR2 (germline): LGHDT, YNNKEL (reference sequence). The CDR3 nucleotides read TGTGCCAGCAGCCCACTAGTTTCGGGCGGGACCCAGTACTTC. Translating it yields CASSPLVSGGTQYF.

This clone was seen at least ten times. The J gene is TRBJ2-7, the V gene TRBV6-5; 10 nucleotides agree with TRBD1. V lost 11 bases and J lost 4; bases outside the gene matches: 8. The germline gives CDR1 MNHEY, CDR2 SVGAGI. This CDR3 is built from 13 residues. The CDR3 coding sequence is TGTGCCCACAGGGGACAGGGGTCATACGAGCAGTACTTC. Translating it yields CAHRGQGSYEQYF.

This rearrangement joins TRBV7-8 to TRBJ1-5; possibly TRBD1 for D (5 bases). Trimming stripped 3 bases from V and 0 bases from J, with 6 bases between. Germline loops: CDR1 SGHVS, CDR2 FQNEAQ. This CDR3 spans 14 amino acids. Here the CDR3 reads CASSFRGSNQPQHF. In DNA form, the CDR3 reads TGTGCCAGCAGCTTTAGGGGTAGCAATCAGCCCCAGCATTTT.

V and J are TRBV2 and TRBJ1-5; D is ambiguous. Germline CDR1 SNHLY, CDR2 FYNNEI. The CDR3 runs to 12 residues. V was cut by 3 bases and J by 5 bases, with 5 bases left in between. The CDR3 here is CASSDVDQPQHF. DNA for the CDR3: TGTGCCAGCAGTGACGTAGATCAGCCCCAGCATTTT.

This chain joins TRBV6-5 and TRBJ1-5, with TRBD1 matching over 7 bases. V was pared by 2 bases and J by 7 bases, with 8 bases of the junction left unmatched. The CDR3 has 15 residues. The germline gives CDR1 MNHEY, CDR2 SVGAGI. CDR3 region: CASSYGGTAGQPQHF. The DNA for the CDR3 is TGTGCCAGCAGTTACGGGGGGACAGCCGGGCAGCCCCAGCATTTT.

This clone came up a few times. Compared with germline, one end of the junction differs, possibly owing to a read error. This chain uses TRBV11-2 with TRBJ2-7; TRBD1 agrees at 7 bases. The CDR3 has 13 residues. Germline V CDR1 and CDR2: SGHAT, FQNNGV. CDR3 DNA: TGTGCCAGCAGCGTAGACAGGGTCCAAGAGCAGTACTTC. Amino acid sequence: CASSVDRVQEQYF.

V gene TRBV21-1 combines with J gene TRBJ1-2. TRBV21-1 is a recognized pseudogene. The CDR3 is 16 amino acids. Here the CDR3 reads CASSKEGGTPGDGYTF. In DNA, the CDR3 is TGTGCCAGCAGCAAAGAGGGAGGGACGCCAGGGGATGGCTACACCTTC.

The rearrangement uses TRBV7-9 and TRBJ2-4, with TRBD1 matching over 12 bases. J lost 2 bases, V lost 5 bases, and 7 bases had no gene match. Germline CDR1 reads SEHNR; CDR2 reads FQNEAQ (reference sequence). The CDR3 consists of 17 residues. In DNA, the CDR3 is TGTGCCAGCAGCCTCGGGACAGGGGGCGCCCCCAAAAACATTCAGTACTTC. Translating it yields CASSLGTGGAPKNIQYF.

V and J are TRBV20-1 and TRBJ1-1, with 12 bases lining up with TRBD1. Germline CDR1 and CDR2: DFQATT and SNEGSKA (reference sequence). The CDR3 length is 16 residues. The V segment lost 3 bases and the J segment 4 bases; nucleotides outside the gene matches: 9. CDR3 region: CSASGHPGQGATEAFF. The CDR3 nucleotides read TGCAGTGCTAGTGGTCATCCGGGACAGGGGGCCACTGAAGCTTTCTTT.

The V call is TRBV29-1, the J call TRBJ2-1; D not certain. V shed 0 bases and J shed 6 bases, with 12 bases lying between them. Germline assignment: CDR1 SQVTM and CDR2 ANQGSEA. The CDR3 sequence is 14 residues long. CDR3 nucleotide sequence: TGCAGCGTTGAAGATCGCGGCAACCGCAATGAGCAGTTCTTC. This encodes CSVEDRGNRNEQFF.

This clone has only a few counts. The rearrangement joins TRBV10-3 to TRBJ2-2; TRBD2 matches 14 bases. The CDR3 contains 14 residues. The V and J ends lost 8 bases and 7 bases, in that order; junction bases with no gene match: 3. The V gene's germline CDR1 is ENHRY and CDR2 SYGVKD. Written as DNA, the CDR3 is TGTGCCATCGGGACTAGCGGGGGCGTCGGGGAGCTGTTTTTT. It yields the protein CAIGTSGGVGELFF.

This chain joins TRBV27 and TRBJ2-5; 8 bases match TRBD2. Germline lookup yields CDR1 MNHEY and CDR2 SMNVEV (reference sequence). Germline trimming cut 10 bases from V and 1 base from J; bases unmatched to any gene: 23. The CDR3 covers 19 residues. The CDR3 DNA is TGTGCCACCCCAACACGGCGGGGGGAGGGTAGAGACGGCCAAGAGACCCAGTACTTC. Translation gives CATPTRRGEGRDGQETQYF.

The chain has TRBV11-2 and TRBJ2-1; possible D gene TRBD1, 6 bases. From germline, CDR1 is SGHAT and CDR2 FQNNGV. This CDR3 has 14 amino acids. V shed 5 bases and J shed 2 bases, with 10 bases lying between them. The DNA of the CDR3 is TGTGCCAGCAGCGTCGGGACAACCTACAATGAGCAGTTCTTC. It specifies CASSVGTTYNEQFF.